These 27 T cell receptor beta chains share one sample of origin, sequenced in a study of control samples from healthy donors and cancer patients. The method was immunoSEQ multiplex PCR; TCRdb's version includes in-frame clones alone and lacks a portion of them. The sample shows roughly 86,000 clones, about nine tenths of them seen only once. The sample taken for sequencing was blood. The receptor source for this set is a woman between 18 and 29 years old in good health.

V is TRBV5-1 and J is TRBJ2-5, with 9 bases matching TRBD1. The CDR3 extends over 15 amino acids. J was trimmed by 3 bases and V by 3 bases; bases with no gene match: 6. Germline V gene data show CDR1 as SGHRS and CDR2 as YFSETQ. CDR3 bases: TGCGCCAGCAGCTCACGAACAGGGGGCGAAGAGACCCAGTACTTC. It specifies CASSSRTGGEETQYF.

CDR3 nucleotide sequence: TGTGCCAGCAGCAATACAGATCCCTACGAGCAGTACTTC. Its protein is CASSNTDPYEQYF. This chain uses TRBV21-1 with TRBJ2-7; the table's D gene call, TRBD1, was not cross checked with the DNA. TRBV21-1 is described as a pseudogene. The CDR3 spans 13 residues.

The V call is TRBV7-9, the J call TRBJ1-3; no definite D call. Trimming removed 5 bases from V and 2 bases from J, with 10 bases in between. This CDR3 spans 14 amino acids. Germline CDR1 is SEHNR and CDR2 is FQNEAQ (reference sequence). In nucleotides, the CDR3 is TGTGCCAGCAGCGGCGTGATCACTGGAAACACCATATATTTT. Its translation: CASSGVITGNTIYF.

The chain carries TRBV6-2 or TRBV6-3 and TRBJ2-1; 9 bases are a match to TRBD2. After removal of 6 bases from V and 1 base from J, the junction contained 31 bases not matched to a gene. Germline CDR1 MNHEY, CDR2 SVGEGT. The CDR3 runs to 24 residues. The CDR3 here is CASSPTGQPATLAGGKPSYNEQFF. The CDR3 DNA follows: TGTGCCAGCAGCCCCACCGGACAGCCGGCCACACTAGCGGGTGGAAAACCATCCTACAATGAGCAGTTCTTC.

CDR3 nucleotides: TGTGCCAGCAGCTTGGAGGGTTTCTCTGGGGCCAACGTCCTGACTTTC. Protein: CASSLEGFSGANVLTF. The chain recombines TRBV5-8 with TRBJ2-6; D is uncertain. This CDR3 has 16 amino acids. Trimming cost V 0 bases and J 0 bases, with 7 bases left between them. The germline V gene encodes CDR1 SGHTS and CDR2 YDEGEE. The full variable domain, in which reference TRBV5-8 and TRBJ2-6 provide the parts outside the CDR3, is EAGVTQSPTHLIKTRGQQATLRCSPISGHTSVYWYQQALGLGLQFLLWYDEGEERNRGNFPPRFSGRQFPNYSSELNVNALELEDSALYLCASSLEGFSGANVLTFGAGSRLTVL.

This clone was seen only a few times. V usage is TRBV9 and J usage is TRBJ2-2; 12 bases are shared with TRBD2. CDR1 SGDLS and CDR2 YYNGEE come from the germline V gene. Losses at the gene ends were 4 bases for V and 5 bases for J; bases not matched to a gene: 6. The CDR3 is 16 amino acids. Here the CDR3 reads CASSLTSGGATGELFF. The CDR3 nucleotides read TGTGCCAGCAGCCTGACTAGCGGGGGAGCAACCGGGGAGCTGTTTTTT.

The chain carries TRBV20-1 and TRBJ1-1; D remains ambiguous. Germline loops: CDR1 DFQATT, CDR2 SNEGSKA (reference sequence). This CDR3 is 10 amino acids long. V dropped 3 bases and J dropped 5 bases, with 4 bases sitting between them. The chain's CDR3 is CSARGTEAFF. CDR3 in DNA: TGCAGTGCTAGGGGAACTGAAGCTTTCTTT.

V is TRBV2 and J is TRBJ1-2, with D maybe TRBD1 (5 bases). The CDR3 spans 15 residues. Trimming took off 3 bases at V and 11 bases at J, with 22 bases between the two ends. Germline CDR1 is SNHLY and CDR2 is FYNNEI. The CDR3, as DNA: TGTGCCAGCAGTGAGGGGGTTGGAGGGCTCCCCGGGTACACCTTC. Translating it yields CASSEGVGGLPGYTF.

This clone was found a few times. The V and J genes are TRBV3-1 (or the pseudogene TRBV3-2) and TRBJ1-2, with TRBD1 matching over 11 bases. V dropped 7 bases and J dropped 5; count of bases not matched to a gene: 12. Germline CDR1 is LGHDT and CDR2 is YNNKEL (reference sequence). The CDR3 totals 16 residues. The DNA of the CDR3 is TGTGCCAGCACCCCTGGGACAGGGGGGCCTGAGTATGGCTACACCTTC. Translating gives CASTPGTGGPEYGYTF.

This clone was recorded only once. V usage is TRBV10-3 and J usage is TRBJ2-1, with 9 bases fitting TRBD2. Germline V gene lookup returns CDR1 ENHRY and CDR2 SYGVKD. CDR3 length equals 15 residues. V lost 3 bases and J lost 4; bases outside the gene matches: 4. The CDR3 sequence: CAISDGGGGYNEQFF. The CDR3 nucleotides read TGTGCCATCAGTGATGGCGGGGGGGGGTACAATGAGCAGTTCTTC.

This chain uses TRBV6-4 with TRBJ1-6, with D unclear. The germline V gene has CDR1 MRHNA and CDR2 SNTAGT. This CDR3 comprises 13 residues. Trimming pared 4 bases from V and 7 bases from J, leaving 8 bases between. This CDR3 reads CASSAANNSPLHF. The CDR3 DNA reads TGTGCCAGCAGTGCCGCAAACAATTCACCCCTCCACTTT.

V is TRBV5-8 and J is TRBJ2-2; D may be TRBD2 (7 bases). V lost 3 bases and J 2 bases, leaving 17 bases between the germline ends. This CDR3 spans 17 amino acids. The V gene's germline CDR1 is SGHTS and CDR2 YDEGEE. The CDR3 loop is CASSWDEGGINTGELFF. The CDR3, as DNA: TGTGCCAGCAGCTGGGACGAGGGGGGGATAAACACCGGGGAGCTGTTTTTT.

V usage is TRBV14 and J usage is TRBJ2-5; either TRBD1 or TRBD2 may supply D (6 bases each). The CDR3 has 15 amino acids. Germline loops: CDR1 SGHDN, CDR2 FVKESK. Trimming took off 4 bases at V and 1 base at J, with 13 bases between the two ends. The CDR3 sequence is CASSPGAVGQETQYF. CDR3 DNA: TGTGCCAGCAGCCCGGGGGCGGTGGGCCAAGAGACCCAGTACTTC.

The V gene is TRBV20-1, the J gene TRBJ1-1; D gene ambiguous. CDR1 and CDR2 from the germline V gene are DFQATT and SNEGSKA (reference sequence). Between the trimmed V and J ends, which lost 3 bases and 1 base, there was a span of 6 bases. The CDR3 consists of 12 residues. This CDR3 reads CSASFWNTEAFF. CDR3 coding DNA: TGCAGTGCTAGTTTCTGGAACACTGAAGCTTTCTTT.

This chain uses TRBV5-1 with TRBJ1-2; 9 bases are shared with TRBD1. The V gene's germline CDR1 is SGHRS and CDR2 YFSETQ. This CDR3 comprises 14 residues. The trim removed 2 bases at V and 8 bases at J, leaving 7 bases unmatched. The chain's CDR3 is CASSLSLTGGGYTF. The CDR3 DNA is TGCGCCAGCAGCTTAAGCCTTACAGGGGGCGGCTACACCTTC.

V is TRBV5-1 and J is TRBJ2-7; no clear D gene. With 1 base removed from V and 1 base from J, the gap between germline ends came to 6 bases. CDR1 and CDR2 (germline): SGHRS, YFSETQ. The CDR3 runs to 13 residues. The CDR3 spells CASSLKGSYEQYF. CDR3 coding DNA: TGCGCCAGCAGCTTGAAAGGATCCTACGAGCAGTACTTC.

CDR3 DNA sequence: TGTGCCAGCAGTGTTGTCGTCTACGAGCAGTACTTC. The encoded protein is CASSVVVYEQYF. The V call is TRBV25-1, the J call TRBJ2-7, with no clear D. This CDR3 is built from 12 residues. The V gene lost 4 bases and the J gene lost 3 bases, with 7 bases spanning the gap. Germline-derived CDR1 and CDR2 are MGHDK and SYGVNS.

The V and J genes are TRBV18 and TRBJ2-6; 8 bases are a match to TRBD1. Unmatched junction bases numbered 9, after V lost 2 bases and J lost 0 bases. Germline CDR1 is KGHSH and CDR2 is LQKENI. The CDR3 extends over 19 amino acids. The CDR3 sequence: CASSPLVDRDPSGANVLTF. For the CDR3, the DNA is TGTGCCAGCTCACCATTGGTGGACAGGGACCCCTCTGGGGCCAACGTCCTGACTTTC.

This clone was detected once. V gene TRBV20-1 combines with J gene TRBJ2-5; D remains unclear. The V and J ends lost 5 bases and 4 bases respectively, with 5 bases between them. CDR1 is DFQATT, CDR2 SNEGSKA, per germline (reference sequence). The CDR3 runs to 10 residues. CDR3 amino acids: CSAEPETQYF. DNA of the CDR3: TGCAGTGCTGAGCCAGAGACCCAGTACTTC.

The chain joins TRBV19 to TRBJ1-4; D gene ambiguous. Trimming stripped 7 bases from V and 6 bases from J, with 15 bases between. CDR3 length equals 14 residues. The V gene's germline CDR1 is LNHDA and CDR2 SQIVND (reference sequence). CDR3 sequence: CASTPLGGDEKLFF. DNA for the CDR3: TGTGCCAGTACCCCTCTGGGTGGAGATGAAAAACTGTTTTTT.

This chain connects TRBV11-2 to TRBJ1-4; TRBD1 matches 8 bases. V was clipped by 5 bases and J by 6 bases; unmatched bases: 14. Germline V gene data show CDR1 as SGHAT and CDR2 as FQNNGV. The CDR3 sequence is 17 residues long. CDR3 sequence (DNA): TGTGCCAGCAGCCCCATTATCTGGGGACAGGAACATGAAAAACTGTTTTTT. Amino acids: CASSPIIWGQEHEKLFF.

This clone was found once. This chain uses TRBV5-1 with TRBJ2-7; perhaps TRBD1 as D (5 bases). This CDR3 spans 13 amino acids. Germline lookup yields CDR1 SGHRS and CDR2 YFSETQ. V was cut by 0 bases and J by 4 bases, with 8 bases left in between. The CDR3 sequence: CASSLESGYEQYF. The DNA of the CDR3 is TGCGCCAGCAGCTTGGAGTCAGGGTACGAGCAGTACTTC.

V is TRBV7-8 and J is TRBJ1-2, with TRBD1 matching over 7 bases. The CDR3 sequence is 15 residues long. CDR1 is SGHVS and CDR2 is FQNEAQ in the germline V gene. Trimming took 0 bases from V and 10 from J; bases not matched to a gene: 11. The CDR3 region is CASSLAQGQAQDYTF. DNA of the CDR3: TGTGCCAGCAGCTTAGCGCAAGGACAGGCTCAGGACTACACCTTC.

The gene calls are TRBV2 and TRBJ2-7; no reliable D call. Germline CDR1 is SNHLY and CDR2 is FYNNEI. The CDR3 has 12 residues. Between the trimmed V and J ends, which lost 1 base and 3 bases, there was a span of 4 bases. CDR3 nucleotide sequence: TGTGCCAGCAGTGAAGAGAACTACGAGCAGTACTTC. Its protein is CASSEENYEQYF.

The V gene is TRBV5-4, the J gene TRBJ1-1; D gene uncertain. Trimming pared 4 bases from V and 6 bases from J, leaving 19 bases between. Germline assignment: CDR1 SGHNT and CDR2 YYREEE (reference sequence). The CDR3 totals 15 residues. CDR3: CASSHTRTEEAEAFF. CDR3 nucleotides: TGTGCCAGCAGCCATACGCGAACAGAGGAGGCTGAAGCTTTCTTT.

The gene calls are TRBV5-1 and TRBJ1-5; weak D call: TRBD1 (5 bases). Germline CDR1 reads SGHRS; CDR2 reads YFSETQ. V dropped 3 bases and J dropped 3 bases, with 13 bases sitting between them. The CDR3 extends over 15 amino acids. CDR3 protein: CASSWDGHNNQPQHF. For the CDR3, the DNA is TGCGCCAGCAGCTGGGACGGCCACAACAATCAGCCCCAGCATTTT.

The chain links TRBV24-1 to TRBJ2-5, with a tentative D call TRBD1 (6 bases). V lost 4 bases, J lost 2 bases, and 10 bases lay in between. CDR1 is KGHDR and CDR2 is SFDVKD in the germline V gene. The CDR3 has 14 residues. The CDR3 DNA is TGTGCCACCAGTGACCGGACAGTTCAAGAGACCCAGTACTTC. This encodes CATSDRTVQETQYF.